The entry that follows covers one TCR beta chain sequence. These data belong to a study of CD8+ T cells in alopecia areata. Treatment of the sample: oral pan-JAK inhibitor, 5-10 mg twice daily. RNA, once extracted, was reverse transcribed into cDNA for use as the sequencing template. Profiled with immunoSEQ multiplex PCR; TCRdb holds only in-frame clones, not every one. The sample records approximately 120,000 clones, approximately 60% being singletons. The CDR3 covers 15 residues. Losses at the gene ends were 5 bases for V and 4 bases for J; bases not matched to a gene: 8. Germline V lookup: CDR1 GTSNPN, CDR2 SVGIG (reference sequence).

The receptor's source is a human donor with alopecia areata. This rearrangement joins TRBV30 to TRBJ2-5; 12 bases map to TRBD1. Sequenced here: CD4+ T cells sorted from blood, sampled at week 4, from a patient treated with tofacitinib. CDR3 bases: TGTGCCTGGGGAGAAGGGACAGGGGGCCGAGAGACCCAGTACTTC. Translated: CAWGEGTGGRETQYF.